The TCR beta chain under discussion was sequenced for a study of early T cells in non-severe SARS-CoV-2 infection. Study overall: It was bulk RNA from unsorted whole blood that was sequenced, and the chains were unpaired. Broader study findings: Missing private and CD4 specificities, VDJdb matching favored anti-spike CD8 responses.

Tagging with unique molecular identifiers was applied to individual cDNA molecules. MiXCR, applied by TCRdb to the 5' RACE reads, yields one record per CDR3 protein. The data contain 65,000 to 95,000 distinct CDR3 sequences, over 9% of them singletons. J was trimmed by 3 bases and V by 4 bases; bases with no gene match: 7. This CDR3 is 15 amino acids long. There are many counts of this clonotype. Its specificity is unknown. This TCR was recovered from an adult who was a healthcare worker with PCR-confirmed SARS-CoV-2 infection or an uninfected control (not recorded which). Sequencing was done on a sample of whole blood. The chain carries TRBV12-3 or TRBV12-4 and TRBJ2-3; TRBD2 matches 7 bases. The CDR3 here is CASSSREINTDTQYF. As DNA, the CDR3 is TGTGCCAGCAGTTCGCGGGAGATCAATACAGATACGCAGTATTTT.